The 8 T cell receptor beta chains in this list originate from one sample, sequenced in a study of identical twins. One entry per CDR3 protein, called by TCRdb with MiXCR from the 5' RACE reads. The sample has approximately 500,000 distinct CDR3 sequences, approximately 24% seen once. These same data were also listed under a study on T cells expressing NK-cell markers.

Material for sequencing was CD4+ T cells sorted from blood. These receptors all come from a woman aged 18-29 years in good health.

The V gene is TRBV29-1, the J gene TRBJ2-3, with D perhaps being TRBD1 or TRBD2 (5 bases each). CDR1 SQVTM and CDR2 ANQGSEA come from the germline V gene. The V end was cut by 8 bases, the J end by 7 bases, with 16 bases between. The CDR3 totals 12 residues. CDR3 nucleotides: TGCAGCACGGGGCCCCTGGGGTATACGCAGTATTTT. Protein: CSTGPLGYTQYF.

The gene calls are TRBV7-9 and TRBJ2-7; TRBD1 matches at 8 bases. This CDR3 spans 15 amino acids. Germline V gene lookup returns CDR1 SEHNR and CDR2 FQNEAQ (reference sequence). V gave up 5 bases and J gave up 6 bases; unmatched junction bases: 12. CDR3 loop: CASSPNQGATSEQYF. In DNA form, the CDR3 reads TGTGCCAGCAGCCCTAATCAGGGGGCTACTAGCGAGCAGTACTTC.

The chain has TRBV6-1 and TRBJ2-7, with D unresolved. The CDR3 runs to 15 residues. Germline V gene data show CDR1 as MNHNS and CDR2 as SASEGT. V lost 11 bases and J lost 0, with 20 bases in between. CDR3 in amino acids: CASKEGQQSSYEQYF. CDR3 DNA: TGTGCCTCGAAGGAAGGGCAGCAAAGCTCCTACGAGCAGTACTTC.

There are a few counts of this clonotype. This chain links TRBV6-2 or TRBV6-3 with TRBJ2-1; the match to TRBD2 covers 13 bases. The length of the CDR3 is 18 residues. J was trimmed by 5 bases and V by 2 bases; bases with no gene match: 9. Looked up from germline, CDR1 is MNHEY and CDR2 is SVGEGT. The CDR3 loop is CASSYLGLAGVMHNEQFF. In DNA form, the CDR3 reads TGTGCCAGCAGTTACCTTGGACTAGCGGGAGTTATGCACAATGAGCAGTTCTTC.

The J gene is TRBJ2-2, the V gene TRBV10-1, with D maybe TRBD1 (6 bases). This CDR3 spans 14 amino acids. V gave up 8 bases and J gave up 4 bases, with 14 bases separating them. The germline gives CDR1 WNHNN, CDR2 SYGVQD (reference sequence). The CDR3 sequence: CASANRVGTGELFF. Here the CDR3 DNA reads TGCGCCAGCGCTAACAGGGTGGGCACCGGGGAGCTGTTTTTT.

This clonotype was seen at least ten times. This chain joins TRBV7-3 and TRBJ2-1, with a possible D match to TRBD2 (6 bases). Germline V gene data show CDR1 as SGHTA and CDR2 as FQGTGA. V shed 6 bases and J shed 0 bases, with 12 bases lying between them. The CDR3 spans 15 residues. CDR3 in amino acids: CASRRGDSSYNEQFF. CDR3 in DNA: TGTGCCAGCAGACGCGGGGATAGCTCCTACAATGAGCAGTTCTTC.

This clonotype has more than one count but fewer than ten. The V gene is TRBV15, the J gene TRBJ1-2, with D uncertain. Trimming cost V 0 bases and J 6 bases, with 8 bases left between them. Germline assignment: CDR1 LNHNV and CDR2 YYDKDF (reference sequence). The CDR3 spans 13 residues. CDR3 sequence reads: CATSRDSRDGYTF. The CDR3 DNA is TGTGCCACCAGCAGAGATTCGAGAGATGGCTACACCTTC.

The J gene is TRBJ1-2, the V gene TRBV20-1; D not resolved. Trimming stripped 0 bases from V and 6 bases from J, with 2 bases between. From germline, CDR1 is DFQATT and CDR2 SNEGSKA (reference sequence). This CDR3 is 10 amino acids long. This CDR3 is CSARDNGYTF. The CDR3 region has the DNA TGCAGTGCTAGAGATAATGGCTACACCTTC.